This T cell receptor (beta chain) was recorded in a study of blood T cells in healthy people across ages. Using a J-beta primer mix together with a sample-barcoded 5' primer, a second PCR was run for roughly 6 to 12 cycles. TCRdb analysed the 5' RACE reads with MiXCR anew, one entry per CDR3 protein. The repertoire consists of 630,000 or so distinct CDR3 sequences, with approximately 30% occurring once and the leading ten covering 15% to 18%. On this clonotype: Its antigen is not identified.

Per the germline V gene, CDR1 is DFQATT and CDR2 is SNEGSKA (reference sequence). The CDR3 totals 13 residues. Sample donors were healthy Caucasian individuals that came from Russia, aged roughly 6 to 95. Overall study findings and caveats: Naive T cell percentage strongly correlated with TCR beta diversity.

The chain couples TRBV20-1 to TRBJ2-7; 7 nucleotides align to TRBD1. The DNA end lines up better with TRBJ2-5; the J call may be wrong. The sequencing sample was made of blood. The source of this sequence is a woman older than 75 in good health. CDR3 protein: CSGDREGRETQYF. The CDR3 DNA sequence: TGCAGTGGCGACAGGGAAGGTCGAGAGACCCAGTACTTC.